The T cell receptor (beta chain) under discussion was sequenced for a study of T cell repertoires in cytomegalovirus infection. TCRdb recomputed calls from the reads with MiXCR, one row per CDR3 protein. The sample holds hundreds of thousands of distinct CDR3 sequences; 35% are singletons and the top ten take around 2.8%. Germline V gene data show CDR1 as GTSNPN and CDR2 as SVGIG (reference sequence). This CDR3 contains 24 residues. Unmatched junction bases numbered 31, after V lost 2 bases and J lost 1 base. Whole-study findings and limits: CMV carriers with the relevant HLA were identified by cumulative public TCR beta family frequency.

Comment on this clonotype: The antigen remains unidentified.

V gene TRBV30 combines with J gene TRBJ1-3; 8 bases fit TRBD1. The sequence came from a human donor in good health (CMV status not recorded). Some clones in this sample may be carry-over from other donors' samples. The sample taken for sequencing was PBMCs. The CDR3 DNA reads TGTGCCTGGAGTTGGGGCGCTGGAGAATACCCGGGACAGGTCTCGACGTGGTCTGGAAACACCATATATTTT. Its translation is CAWSWGAGEYPGQVSTWSGNTIYF.